The 29 T cell receptor beta chains reported below all come from one sample, sequenced in a study of shared clonotypes between healthy human individuals. Sequenced by immunoSEQ multiplex PCR; TCRdb stores in-frame clones only, minus some. The sample has about 450,000 clones; more than 75% are singletons. Sequenced input: PBMCs. These receptors were taken from a woman aged 40 to 55 in good health. Some clones in this sample may be carry-over from other donors' samples.

V is TRBV5-1 and J is TRBJ2-7, with D possibly being TRBD1 or TRBD2 (5 bases each). V was cut by 2 bases and J by 3 bases, with 9 bases left in between. CDR1 is SGHRS and CDR2 is YFSETQ in the germline V gene. This CDR3 spans 13 amino acids. CDR3 residues: CASSLGTNYEQYF. The DNA of the CDR3 is TGCGCCAGCAGCTTAGGGACCAACTACGAGCAGTACTTC.

This chain joins TRBV18 and TRBJ2-5; D unresolved. The CDR3 contains 13 residues. Germline assignment: CDR1 KGHSH and CDR2 LQKENI. V dropped 0 bases and J dropped 7 bases, with 9 bases sitting between them. CDR3 amino acids: CASSPPGLPTQYF. DNA of the CDR3: TGTGCCAGCTCACCACCCGGCCTCCCGACCCAGTACTTC.

The rearrangement joins TRBV2 to TRBJ1-2; D is unclear. Germline V lookup: CDR1 SNHLY, CDR2 FYNNEI. The ends were cut back, 7 bases at V and 3 bases at J, with 12 bases in the middle. The CDR3 runs 13 residues. CDR3 sequence reads: CASTKEKHYGYTF. CDR3 in DNA: TGTGCCAGCACCAAGGAAAAACACTATGGCTACACCTTC.

The chain uses TRBV30 and TRBJ2-1; TRBD2 matches at 8 bases. CDR1 is GTSNPN, CDR2 SVGIG, per germline (reference sequence). The CDR3 is made up of 15 amino acids. The junction had 12 bases not matched to a gene; V was cut back by 5 bases and J by 6 bases. The CDR3 sequence: CAWAPPPGLVNEQFF. CDR3 DNA: TGTGCCTGGGCGCCCCCTCCGGGACTAGTCAATGAGCAGTTCTTC.

The J gene is TRBJ1-5, the V gene TRBV6-5; D is ambiguous. V was trimmed by 2 bases and J by 3 bases, leaving 8 bases between them. The CDR3 is 14 residues long. Germline V gives CDR1 MNHEY, CDR2 SVGAGI. CDR3 nucleotide sequence: TGTGCCAGCAGTTACCGACGGGACAATCAGCCCCAGCATTTT. This codes for CASSYRRDNQPQHF.

The CDR3 loop reads CASSQTPQGMTNEKLFF. The CDR3 nucleotides are TGTGCCAGTAGCCAGACCCCACAGGGCATGACTAATGAAAAACTGTTTTTT. The rearrangement links TRBV19 to TRBJ1-4; weak D call: TRBD1 (6 bases). Trimming pared 6 bases from V and 2 bases from J, leaving 19 bases between. Looked up from germline, CDR1 is LNHDA and CDR2 is SQIVND (reference sequence). The CDR3 consists of 17 residues.

The CDR3 here is CAWRERGAGNEQFF. The CDR3 DNA sequence: TGTGCCTGGAGGGAGCGGGGAGCTGGCAATGAGCAGTTCTTC. This chain connects TRBV30 to TRBJ2-1; 7 nucleotides agree with TRBD2. The germline CDR1 and CDR2 sequences are GTSNPN and SVGIG (reference sequence). This CDR3 is built from 14 residues. Trimming at V came to 3 bases and at J to 6 bases, leaving 8 bases not matched to a gene.

This clone was observed a single time. V gene TRBV15 combines with J gene TRBJ2-5; possible D gene TRBD1, 5 bases. CDR1 and CDR2 (germline): LNHNV, YYDKDF (reference sequence). Trimming cost V 0 bases and J 5 bases, with 16 bases left between them. The CDR3 is 16 residues long. The CDR3 here is CATSRDDPRVGETQYF. CDR3 nucleotide sequence: TGTGCCACCAGCAGAGATGATCCCAGGGTAGGGGAGACCCAGTACTTC.

This clone turned up a few times. The chain couples TRBV2 to TRBJ1-5, with 9 positions matching TRBD1. The germline V gene encodes CDR1 SNHLY and CDR2 FYNNEI. This CDR3 comprises 14 residues. The trim removed 6 bases at V and 5 bases at J, leaving 5 bases unmatched. The DNA for the CDR3 is TGTGCCAGCAGCTTACAGGGGGCATATCAGCCCCAGCATTTT. This encodes CASSLQGAYQPQHF.

The chain recombines TRBV5-1 with TRBJ2-5, with TRBD2 matching over 11 bases. Germline CDR1 SGHRS, CDR2 YFSETQ. This CDR3 spans 17 amino acids. The V gene end was trimmed by 4 bases and the J gene end by 2 bases; junction bases not matched to a gene: 10. CDR3 region: CASSPGGTSGYQETQYF. The CDR3 nucleotides read TGCGCCAGCAGCCCGGGAGGGACTAGCGGATATCAAGAGACCCAGTACTTC.

This chain connects TRBV6-1 to TRBJ1-5; D not certain. Germline V gene lookup returns CDR1 MNHNS and CDR2 SASEGT. V lost 2 bases, J lost 4 bases, and 9 bases lay in between. This CDR3 spans 14 amino acids. Here the CDR3 DNA reads TGTGCCAGCAGTGAACGGTGGGATAATCAGCCCCAGCATTTT. It encodes CASSERWDNQPQHF.

This clone has only one observation. The chain couples TRBV29-1 to TRBJ2-5; 7 positions match TRBD2. This CDR3 spans 14 amino acids. With V trimmed by 6 bases and J by 5 bases, 12 bases remained unmatched. The germline V gene encodes CDR1 SQVTM and CDR2 ANQGSEA. The CDR3 DNA follows: TGCAGCGTCGCTACTAGCGCGGGCCCTGAGACCCAGTACTTC. Its protein product is CSVATSAGPETQYF.

The chain uses TRBV7-8 and TRBJ2-7; no clear D. The germline V and J ends were trimmed by 2 bases and 7 bases, with 9 bases remaining between them. This CDR3 comprises 12 residues. Germline CDR1 is SGHVS and CDR2 is FQNEAQ. CDR3 bases: TGTGCCAGCAGCTTACAAGTGGGGGAGCAGTACTTC. Translating it yields CASSLQVGEQYF.

CDR3 DNA sequence: TGTGCCACCAGCAGAGATTTGGGACAAAATGAGCAGTTCTTC. Translated: CATSRDLGQNEQFF. The chain uses TRBV15 and TRBJ2-1; perhaps TRBD1 as D (6 bases). Trimming took 0 bases from V and 7 from J, leaving 10 bases between them. The CDR3 loop spans 14 amino acids. Germline loops: CDR1 LNHNV, CDR2 YYDKDF (reference sequence).

V usage is TRBV4-3 and J usage is TRBJ1-2; D is undetermined. Germline V gene lookup returns CDR1 LGHNA and CDR2 YSLEER. The CDR3 has 13 residues. Trimming pared 0 bases from V and 5 bases from J, leaving 7 bases between. The CDR3 is CASSQDLGYGYTF. The CDR3 DNA follows: TGCGCCAGCAGCCAAGATTTGGGGTATGGCTACACCTTC.

The chain employs TRBV5-1 and TRBJ1-2; 9 bases align to TRBD1. Germline V CDR1 and CDR2: SGHRS, YFSETQ. The junction had 9 bases not matched to a gene; V was cut back by 4 bases and J by 8 bases. CDR3 length: 14 amino acids. CDR3 DNA: TGCGCCAGCAGCCACTCCGGGACAGGGAAAGGCTACACCTTC. This translates into CASSHSGTGKGYTF.

This chain uses TRBV5-1 with TRBJ2-7; D gene uncertain. The CDR3 is 14 amino acids. Germline assignment: CDR1 SGHRS and CDR2 YFSETQ. Trimming took off 1 base at V and 6 bases at J, with 14 bases between the two ends. CDR3 nucleotides: TGCGCCAGCAGCTTGCAACCGGACCCGGGCGAGCAGTACTTC. This sequence encodes CASSLQPDPGEQYF.

Comment on this clone: Given a much more abundant clone one base away, this may be a read error. The rearrangement links TRBV27 to TRBJ2-5; TRBD1 aligns across 9 bases. Germline V gives CDR1 MNHEY, CDR2 SMNVEV (reference sequence). The CDR3 is made up of 13 amino acids. V dropped 3 bases and J dropped 4; count of bases not matched to a gene: 0. CDR3 loop: CASSLDRGETQYF. CDR3 DNA sequence: TGTGCCAGCAGTTTGGACAGGGGAGAGACCCAGTACTTC.

The chain is built from TRBV6-1 and TRBJ2-7; D is possibly TRBD1 (5 bases). The ends were cut back, 5 bases at V and 3 bases at J, with 11 bases in the middle. Germline V gene data show CDR1 as MNHNS and CDR2 as SASEGT. The CDR3 totals 13 residues. CDR3 DNA sequence: TGTGCCAGCAGTACCCAGGGTTTCTACGAGCAGTACTTC. Its translation: CASSTQGFYEQYF.

The V gene is TRBV5-4, the J gene TRBJ1-4; no reliable D call. This CDR3 has 19 residues. The germline V and J ends were trimmed by 4 bases and 0 bases, with 22 bases remaining between them. Germline V gene sequence: CDR1 SGHNT, CDR2 YYREEE (reference sequence). The CDR3 DNA is TGTGCCAGCAGCCCGAGACCTCTCCCGGTTGGGGCAACTAATGAAAAACTGTTTTTT. Residues: CASSPRPLPVGATNEKLFF.

The rearrangement joins TRBV6-1 to TRBJ2-7; no reliable D call. V lost 2 bases and J lost 6, with 5 bases in between. The CDR3 spans 11 residues. Germline CDR1 is MNHNS and CDR2 is SASEGT. Here the CDR3 DNA reads TGTGCCAGCAGTGAATGGGTCGAGCAGTACTTC. Translated: CASSEWVEQYF.

The chain uses TRBV29-1 and TRBJ2-1, with D hard to call. Trimming stripped 6 bases from V and 6 bases from J, with 9 bases between. Germline CDR1 is SQVTM and CDR2 is ANQGSEA. The CDR3 has 11 residues. The CDR3 reads CSVEVFNEQFF. As DNA, the CDR3 is TGCAGCGTCGAGGTATTCAATGAGCAGTTCTTC.

The rearrangement uses TRBV7-6 and TRBJ2-3, with D perhaps TRBD2 (5 bases). Trimming left V 4 bases short and J 1 base short, with 18 bases between. This CDR3 contains 17 residues. Looked up from germline, CDR1 is SGHVS and CDR2 is FNYEAQ. The CDR3 DNA reads TGTGCCAGCAGCTCATACCTCCCGGGATCCGGCACAGATACGCAGTATTTT. Its protein product is CASSSYLPGSGTDTQYF. The full variable domain, completed using reference TRBV7-6 and TRBJ2-3, is GAGVSQSPRYKVTKRGQDVALRCDPISGHVSLYWYRQALGQGPEFLTYFNYEAQQDKSGLPNDRFSAERPEGSISTLTIQRTEQRDSAMYRCASSSYLPGSGTDTQYFGPGTRLTVL.

The chain employs TRBV27 and TRBJ1-2; 9 nucleotides align to TRBD1. Per the germline V gene, CDR1 is MNHEY and CDR2 is SMNVEV (reference sequence). The V gene end was trimmed by 5 bases and the J gene end by 7 bases; junction bases not matched to a gene: 11. The CDR3 loop spans 15 amino acids. This CDR3 is CASSPSQGARGGYTF. The CDR3 DNA sequence: TGTGCCAGCAGTCCCTCACAGGGGGCGCGGGGTGGCTACACCTTC.

This rearrangement joins TRBV30 to TRBJ2-7; 8 bases are shared with TRBD1. Germline CDR1 is GTSNPN and CDR2 is SVGIG (reference sequence). The CDR3 runs 14 residues. Germline trimming cut 0 bases from V and 6 bases from J; bases unmatched to any gene: 7. CDR3 nucleotide sequence: TGTGCCTGGAGTGTAGGACAGGGAGGCGGCGAGCAGTACTTC. It codes for CAWSVGQGGGEQYF.

This clone was observed a single time. The chain couples TRBV28 to TRBJ2-7, with 9 bases aligning to TRBD1. Germline lookup yields CDR1 MDHEN and CDR2 SYDVKM. The CDR3 runs to 15 residues. V was pared by 6 bases and J by 2 bases, with 8 bases of the junction left unmatched. The CDR3 nucleotides read TGTGCCAGCAGACCATACAGGGGGCCAACCTACGAGCAGTACTTC. Its protein product is CASRPYRGPTYEQYF. The complete variable domain, with remaining parts taken from reference TRBV28 and TRBJ2-7, reads DVKVTQSSRYLVKRTGEKVFLECVQDMDHENMFWYRQDPGLGLRLIYFSYDVKMKEKGDIPEGYSVSREKKERFSLILESASTNQTSMYLCASRPYRGPTYEQYFGPGTRLTVT.

The chain combines TRBV7-3 with TRBJ1-1, with D perhaps matching TRBD1 (5 bases). Trimming took 5 bases from V and 4 from J, leaving 14 bases between them. Germline V CDR1 and CDR2: SGHTA, FQGTGA. The CDR3 is made up of 14 amino acids. CDR3 region: CASSPQGTGTEAFF. The CDR3 DNA follows: TGTGCCAGCAGCCCCCAGGGAACGGGCACTGAAGCTTTCTTT.

The V gene is TRBV7-2, the J gene TRBJ2-7; unclear D gene. The V end was cut by 0 bases, the J end by 2 bases, with 11 bases between. In germline, CDR1 is SGHTA, CDR2 FQGNSA. The CDR3 has 15 amino acids. The CDR3 is CASSLAPGPTYEQYF. The CDR3 bases are TGTGCCAGCAGCTTAGCGCCCGGTCCAACCTACGAGCAGTACTTC.

The chain has TRBV30 and TRBJ2-1; 8 bases agree with TRBD2. The CDR3 loop spans 14 amino acids. The germline V gene has CDR1 GTSNPN and CDR2 SVGIG (reference sequence). Trimming at V came to 0 bases and at J to 7 bases, leaving 5 bases not matched to a gene. The DNA for the CDR3 is TGTGCCTGGAGTGTAGGCGGCGGGGGGAATGAGCAGTTCTTC. This gives the protein CAWSVGGGGNEQFF.